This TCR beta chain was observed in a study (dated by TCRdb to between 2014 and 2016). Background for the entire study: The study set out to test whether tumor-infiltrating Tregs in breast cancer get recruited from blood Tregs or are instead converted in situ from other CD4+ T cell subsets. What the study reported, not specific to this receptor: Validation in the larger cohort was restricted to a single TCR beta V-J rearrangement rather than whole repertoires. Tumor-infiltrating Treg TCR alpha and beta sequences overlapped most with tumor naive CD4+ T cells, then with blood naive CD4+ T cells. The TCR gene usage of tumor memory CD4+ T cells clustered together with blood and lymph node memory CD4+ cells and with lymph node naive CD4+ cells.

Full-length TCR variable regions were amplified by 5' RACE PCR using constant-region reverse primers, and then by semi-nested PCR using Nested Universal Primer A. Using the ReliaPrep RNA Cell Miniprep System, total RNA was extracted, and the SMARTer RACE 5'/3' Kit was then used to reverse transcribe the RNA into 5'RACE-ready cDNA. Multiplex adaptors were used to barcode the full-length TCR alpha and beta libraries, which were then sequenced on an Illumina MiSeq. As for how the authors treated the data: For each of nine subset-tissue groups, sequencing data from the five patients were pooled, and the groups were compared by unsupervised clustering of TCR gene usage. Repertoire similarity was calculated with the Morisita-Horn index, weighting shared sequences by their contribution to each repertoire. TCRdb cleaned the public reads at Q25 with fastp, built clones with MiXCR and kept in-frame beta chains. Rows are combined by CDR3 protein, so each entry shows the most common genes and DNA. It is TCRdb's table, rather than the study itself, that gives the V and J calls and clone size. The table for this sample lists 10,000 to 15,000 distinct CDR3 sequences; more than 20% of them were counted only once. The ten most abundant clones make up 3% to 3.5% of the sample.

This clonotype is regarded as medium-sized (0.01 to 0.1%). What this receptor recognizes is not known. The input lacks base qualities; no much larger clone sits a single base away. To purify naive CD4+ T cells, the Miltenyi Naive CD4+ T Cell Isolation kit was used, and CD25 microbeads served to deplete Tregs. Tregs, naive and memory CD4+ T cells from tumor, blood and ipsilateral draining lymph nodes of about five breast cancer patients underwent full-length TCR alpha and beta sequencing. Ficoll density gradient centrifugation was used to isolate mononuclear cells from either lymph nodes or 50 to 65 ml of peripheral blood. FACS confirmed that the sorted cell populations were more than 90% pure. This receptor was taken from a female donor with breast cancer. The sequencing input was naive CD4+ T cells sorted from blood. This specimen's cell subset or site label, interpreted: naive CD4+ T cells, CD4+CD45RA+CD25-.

CDR3 reads: CASSEYGSGANVLTF. The nucleotides read TGTGCCAGCAGTGAATACGGTTCTGGGGCCAACGTCCTGACTTTC. The rearranged chain carries TRBV25-1 and TRBJ2-6, with the D segment identity uncertain. A distance of 4 bases separates the germline ends of V and J, which lose 0 bases and 1 base respectively. Its CDR3 holds 15 amino acids, cysteine through phenylalanine. This entry keeps only the CDR3 DNA: 45 bases, framed from base 1. The germline V gene provides CDR1 MGHDK and CDR2 SYGVNS.